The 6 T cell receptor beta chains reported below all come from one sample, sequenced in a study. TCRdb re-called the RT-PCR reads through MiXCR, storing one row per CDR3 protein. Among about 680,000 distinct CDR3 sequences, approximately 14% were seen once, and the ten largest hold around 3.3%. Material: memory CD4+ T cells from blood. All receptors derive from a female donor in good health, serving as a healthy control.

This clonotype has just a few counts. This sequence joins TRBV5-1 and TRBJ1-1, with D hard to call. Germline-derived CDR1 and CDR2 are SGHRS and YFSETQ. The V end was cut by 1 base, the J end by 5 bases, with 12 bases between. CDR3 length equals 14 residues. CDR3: CASSLQSPETEAFF. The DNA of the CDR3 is TGCGCCAGCAGCTTGCAGTCGCCAGAGACTGAAGCTTTCTTT.

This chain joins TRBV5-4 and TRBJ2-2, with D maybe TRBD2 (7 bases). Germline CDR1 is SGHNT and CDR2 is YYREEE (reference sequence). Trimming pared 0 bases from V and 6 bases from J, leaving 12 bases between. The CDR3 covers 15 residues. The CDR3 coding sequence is TGTGCCAGCAGCTTGGCCGCGGGGGCGTCCGGGGAGCTGTTTTTT. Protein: CASSLAAGASGELFF.

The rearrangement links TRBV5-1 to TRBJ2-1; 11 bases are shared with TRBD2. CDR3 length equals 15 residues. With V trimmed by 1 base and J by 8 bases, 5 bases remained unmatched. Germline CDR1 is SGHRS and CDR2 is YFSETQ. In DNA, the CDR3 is TGCGCCAGCAGCTTGACTAGCGGGAGTACCCATGAGCAGTTCTTC. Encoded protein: CASSLTSGSTHEQFF.

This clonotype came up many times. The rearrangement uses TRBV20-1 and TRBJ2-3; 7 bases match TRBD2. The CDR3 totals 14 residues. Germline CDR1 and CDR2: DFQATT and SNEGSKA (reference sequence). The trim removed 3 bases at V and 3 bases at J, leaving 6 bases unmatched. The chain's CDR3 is CSASGGSGTDTQYF. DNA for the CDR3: TGCAGTGCTAGCGGGGGGAGTGGGACAGATACGCAGTATTTT.

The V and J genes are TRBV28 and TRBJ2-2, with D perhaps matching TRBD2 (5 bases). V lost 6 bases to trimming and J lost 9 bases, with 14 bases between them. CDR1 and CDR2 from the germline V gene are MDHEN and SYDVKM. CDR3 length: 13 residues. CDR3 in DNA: TGTGCCAGCAGCCGGACTCAGTCACGGGAGCTGTTTTTT. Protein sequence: CASSRTQSRELFF.

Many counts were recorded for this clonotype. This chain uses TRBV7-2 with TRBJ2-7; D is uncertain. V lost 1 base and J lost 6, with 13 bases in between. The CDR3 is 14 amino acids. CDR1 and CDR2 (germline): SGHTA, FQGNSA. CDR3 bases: TGTGCCAGCAGCTTAGTCTTGTCTTCGGGCGAGCAGTACTTC. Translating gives CASSLVLSSGEQYF.